This is a list of T cell receptor beta chains from one sample in a study of blood T cell repertoires in COVID-19. Only in-frame clones appear in the TCRdb table, and some are missing; sequencing was by immunoSEQ multiplex PCR. The table records under 300,000 clones, about 76% of them present only once. Sequenced sample: peripheral blood. The receptors shown here come from an older woman with active or convalescent COVID-19. Each CDR3 is given with its conserved first and last residue. D genes are given only for firm matches. Clone size is shown for a subset of rows, as once, few, many or a class of expanded clone.

V gene	D gene	clone size	J gene	CDR3 protein	CDR3 DNA
TRBV6-1	TRBD1	.	TRBJ1-6	CASSETQGKSSYNSPLHF	TGTGCCAGCAGCGAAACACAGGGGAAGAGCTCCTATAATTCACCCCTCCACTTT
TRBV5-1	.	.	TRBJ1-5	CASSLGQGGNQPQHF	TGCGCCAGCAGCTTGGGGCAGGGTGGCAATCAGCCCCAGCATTTT
TRBV14	TRBD2	.	TRBJ2-3	CASSQERGGSTDTQYF	TGTGCCAGCAGCCAAGAGCGGGGGGGTAGCACAGATACGCAGTATTTT
TRBV18	TRBD1	.	TRBJ1-2	CASSPRETGVVYGYTF	TGTGCCAGCTCACCACGCGAGACAGGGGTGGTCTATGGCTACACCTTC
TRBV9	TRBD2	.	TRBJ2-1	CASSVLAGKYNEQFF	TGTGCCAGCAGCGTATTAGCGGGGAAGTACAATGAGCAGTTCTTC
TRBV29-1	.	.	TRBJ2-7	CSAKVQGLHEQYF	TGCAGCGCAAAAGTCCAGGGGCTGCACGAGCAGTACTTC
TRBV7-9	TRBD1	.	TRBJ1-4	CASSLGVQGADEKLFF	TGTGCCAGCAGCTTAGGTGTTCAGGGGGCGGATGAAAAACTGTTTTTT
TRBV4-1	.	.	TRBJ1-2	CASSQDIGLRLGGYTF	TGCGCCAGCAGCCAAGATATTGGACTGAGGTTAGGAGGCTACACCTTC
TRBV24-1	.	.	TRBJ2-5	CATSIPGQETQYF	TGTGCCACCAGTATACCGGGCCAAGAGACCCAGTACTTC
TRBV6-1	TRBD1	.	TRBJ1-4	CASSEADRGKKLFF	TGTGCCAGCAGTGAGGCGGACAGGGGAAAAAAACTGTTTTTT
TRBV2	TRBD1	.	TRBJ1-2	CASRTTGTSGYTF	TGTGCCAGCAGGACGACAGGGACCAGTGGCTACACCTTC
TRBV27	TRBD1	once	TRBJ2-7	CASRPTGGGEQYF	TGTGCCAGCAGACCGACAGGGGGGGGCGAGCAGTACTTC
TRBV12-5	.	few	TRBJ1-2	CASGPVRVSAGNYGYTF	TGTGCTAGTGGTCCGGTACGAGTATCAGCAGGGAATTATGGCTACACCTTC
TRBV18	TRBD1	.	TRBJ1-6	CASSPSSGGTGVNSPLHF	TGTGCCAGCTCACCCTCCTCGGGGGGGACAGGGGTCAATTCACCCCTCCACTTT
TRBV5-1	.	.	TRBJ2-2	CASSLEPGQNTGELFF	TGCGCCAGCAGCTTGGAGCCGGGACAGAACACCGGGGAGCTGTTTTTT
TRBV11-2	TRBD1	.	TRBJ1-1	CASSPGTGNTEAFF	TGTGCCAGCAGTCCCGGGACAGGGAACACTGAAGCTTTCTTT
TRBV7-2	.	.	TRBJ1-6	CASSGEAYNSPLHF	TGTGCCAGCAGCGGCGAGGCCTATAATTCACCCCTCCACTTT
TRBV12-3/TRBV12-4	.	.	TRBJ1-1	CASVTQVFAEAFF	TGTGCCAGTGTTACACAGGTCTTTGCTGAAGCTTTCTTT
TRBV10-3	TRBD1	few	TRBJ1-1	CAISEMDRGSDEAFF	TGTGCCATCAGTGAGATGGACAGGGGATCGGATGAAGCTTTCTTT
TRBV7-8	.	.	TRBJ2-2	CASSLGGSGGIDTGELFF	TGTGCCAGCAGCTTAGGGGGATCGGGGGGCATCGACACCGGGGAGCTGTTTTTT
TRBV14	.	.	TRBJ1-2	CASSLGANYGYTF	TGTGCCAGCAGCCTCGGGGCTAACTATGGCTACACCTTC
TRBV11-2	TRBD2	.	TRBJ2-3	CASSMLAGDTDTQYF	TGTGCCAGCAGCATGCTAGCGGGGGACACAGATACGCAGTATTTT
TRBV10-2	TRBD2	.	TRBJ2-1	CAAWTSGGAESEEQFF	TGCGCCGCTTGGACTAGCGGGGGGGCCGAGTCCGAGGAGCAGTTCTTC
TRBV5-1	.	.	TRBJ2-7	CASSAARGHSYEQYF	TGCGCCAGCAGCGCGGCTAGGGGTCACTCCTACGAGCAGTACTTC
TRBV20-1	.	.	TRBJ2-3	CSASTDTQYF	TGCAGTGCTAGTACTGATACGCAGTATTTT
TRBV7-9	TRBD1	.	TRBJ1-2	CASSLGTGNGYTF	TGTGCCAGCAGCTTGGGGACAGGGAATGGCTACACCTTC
TRBV6-1	.	.	TRBJ1-2	CASSESGRHYGYTF	TGTGCCAGCAGTGAATCAGGGCGGCACTATGGCTACACCTTC
TRBV4-3	TRBD2	.	TRBJ2-5	CASSQDLAGGQETQYF	TGCGCCAGCAGCCAAGATCTAGCGGGGGGGCAAGAGACCCAGTACTTC
TRBV7-8	TRBD1	.	TRBJ2-7	CATHRTGGALVYEQYF	TGTGCCACCCACAGGACAGGGGGCGCGTTAGTCTACGAGCAGTACTTC
TRBV5-4	TRBD1	few	TRBJ2-7	CASGSRQGAEEQYF	TGTGCCAGCGGATCCAGACAGGGGGCAGAAGAGCAGTACTTC
TRBV10-3	.	.	TRBJ1-2	CAISDGTTNYGYTF	TGTGCCATCAGTGACGGGACAACTAACTATGGCTACACCTTC
TRBV7-9	TRBD1	.	TRBJ2-7	CASSSPGQGRREQYF	TGTGCCAGCAGCTCACCGGGACAGGGGCGTCGGGAGCAGTACTTC
TRBV7-6	.	.	TRBJ1-4	CASSLKTSLRGRMANEKLFF	TGTGCCAGCAGCCTAAAGACCTCGCTTAGGGGCCGGATGGCTAATGAAAAACTGTTTTTT
TRBV30	.	few	TRBJ1-2	CAWSEGVGRSKYGYTF	TGTGCCTGGAGTGAAGGGGTCGGCCGATCGAAGTATGGCTACACCTTC
TRBV4-2	TRBD2	.	TRBJ2-3	CASSRQRGTDTQYF	TGTGCCAGCAGCCGCCAGCGGGGTACAGATACGCAGTATTTT
TRBV4-3	.	.	TRBJ1-1	CASSSSLKF	TGCGCCAGCAGCTCAAGCCTGAAATTT
TRBV21-1	.	.	TRBJ1-5	CASSFFRSGNGNQPQHF	TGTGCCAGCAGTTTTTTCCGCTCAGGCAATGGCAATCAGCCCCAGCATTTT
TRBV30	.	.	TRBJ2-7	CAWSVGVGQSYEQYF	TGTGCCTGGAGTGTAGGAGTGGGGCAGTCCTACGAGCAGTACTTC
TRBV4-2	.	.	TRBJ2-7	CASSQDQVGSAGEQYF	TGTGCCAGCAGCCAAGATCAGGTCGGCAGCGCGGGCGAGCAGTACTTC
TRBV13	.	.	TRBJ2-7	CASSSTTDRTYEQYF	TGTGCCAGCAGCTCGACTACTGACAGGACCTACGAGCAGTACTTC
TRBV5-1	.	few	TRBJ1-5	CATRASNQPQHF	TGCGCCACGAGGGCGAGCAATCAGCCCCAGCATTTT
TRBV9	.	.	TRBJ2-3	CASNPGGARTDTQYF	TGTGCCAGCAACCCTGGCGGGGCGCGCACAGATACGCAGTATTTT
TRBV7-9	.	.	TRBJ2-6	CASSLVGALGANVLTF	TGTGCCAGCAGCTTAGTAGGGGCGCTTGGGGCCAACGTCCTGACTTTC
TRBV19	.	once	TRBJ2-7	CASSLSSGSYEQYF	TGTGCCAGTAGTCTTAGCAGTGGTTCCTACGAGCAGTACTTC
TRBV9	.	.	TRBJ1-1	CASSVGGRMNTEAFF	TGTGCCAGCAGCGTGGGGGGGCGCATGAACACTGAAGCTTTCTTT
TRBV27	.	.	TRBJ2-1	CASSLSNEQFF	TGTGCCAGCAGTTTGAGCAATGAGCAGTTCTTC
TRBV9	TRBD1	once	TRBJ2-5	CASSPRQGGQETQYF	TGTGCCAGCAGCCCGAGACAGGGGGGACAAGAGACCCAGTACTTC
TRBV5-1	.	.	TRBJ2-3	CASAGGSTDTQYF	TGCGCCAGTGCCGGGGGTAGCACAGATACGCAGTATTTT